This T cell receptor (beta chain) was sequenced during a study of shared clonotypes between healthy human individuals (dated by TCRdb to the early 2020s). Some background on the complete study: Two women and a few men aged 18 to 49 years were included in the cohort. To increase sequencing depth and limit assay-specific biases, TCR repertoire library preparation and sequencing were carried out by different laboratories using diverse techniques. Each donor's leukapheresis produced roughly between about 0.8 and 8.9 billion PBMCs. For each donor, CD4 naive and CD4 memory were each run on three plates, CD8 naive on two plates, and CD8 memory on one plate. The study deeply sequenced blood TCR repertoires of about 5 healthy adults to estimate repertoire size and the extent of clonotype sharing between individuals.

Overall study results and their limits: When several donors were compared, the shared fraction of clonotypes was 5% to 6.5% for naive CD4, less than 4% for naive CD8, 2.3% for memory CD4, and around 0.4% for memory CD8. Based on pairwise subsampling, the degree of clonotype sharing among donors was expected to be affected by sequencing depth. Higher generation probabilities were observed for clonotypes shared by all four sorted-subset donors than for non-shared clonotypes. The genetic and exposure-history diversity represented was limited by the small number of donors. Incomplete sequencing was indicated by rarefaction of sorted-subset datasets, despite the large sequencing depth. Estimated clonotype richness was generally larger for naive than for memory subsets. Only blood was sampled, and tissue TCR repertoires likely differ from those in blood.

As to this clone: Its recognized antigen is unknown. Base qualities are missing; no much larger clone stands one base away.

CD8 naive samples consisted of CD45RO-negative cells that were positively selected for CCR7, yielding a CD45RA+CCR7+ population without TemRA cells. The donors were healthy, HIV-negative adults with no recently reported acute infections or vaccinations. All donors were Caucasian adults living in Nashville, Tennessee, USA. Blood was collected by leukapheresis, and PBMCs were isolated by Ficoll-Histopaque density gradient centrifugation and then cryopreserved in liquid nitrogen vapor phase. Analytical flow cytometry was used to check the purity and quantity of every magnetically sorted T cell population. Genomic DNA was isolated from every sorted fraction and measured by UV absorbance on a Nanodrop 2000c. TCR CDR3 regions were amplified from genomic DNA by multiplex PCR using the deep immunoSEQ assay. Genomic DNA extracted from each cell subset was distributed evenly over all wells of several immunoSEQ 96-well plates, and each plate served as one replicate. For sorted subsets, roughly 200 ng of genomic DNA, equivalent to about 30,000 T cell genomes, went into each replicate PCR. Purified libraries were measured with a Qubit 3.0 fluorometer, size-checked on a Bioanalyzer 2100, and measured again with the KAPA Library Quantification kit. A separate single-read 150-cycle Illumina NextSeq 550 flow cell was used to sequence each immunoSEQ 96-well plate. Processing in the source paper ran as follows. Because the immunoSEQ output included only junctional sequences and no quality scores, the filtering could not be the same as the filtering used for full-length reads. Sequences were annotated with PyIR, a Python wrapper for IgBLAST v1.9, using IMGT germline references to assign V/J genes and CDR3. Reads were removed for weak V/J assignments (E-value above 1e-6), missing CDR3, stop codons, out-of-frame junctions, or ambiguous translated residues. V3J clonotypes were defined by identical inferred V gene, J gene, and CDR3 amino acid sequence. Percentage overlap between repertoires was computed as shared unique clonotypes divided by the size of the smaller repertoire. Three approaches were used to assess repertoire richness: RTK rarefaction, the Chao1 estimator, and Recon v2.1 estimates of unobserved clonotypes. Generation probabilities for all TCRbeta clonotypes obtained by the gDNA method from a handful of donors were computed using OLGA. TCRdb limited this immuneACCESS table to in-frame rearrangements with V and J called. A share of clones is missing; checked studies link under half to unresolved V genes, and the rest is unexplained. V and J calls and clone size are those listed in that table; D and trimming were worked out from the DNA. The sample table holds 700,000 to 950,000 clones, of which approximately 97% were seen once. The ten most abundant clones make up roughly 0.23% of the sample.

The material sequenced was naive CD8+ T cells sorted from blood. The label giving this sample's cell subset or site can be read as: CD45RA+CCR7+. This TCR derives from a man younger than 40 in good health.

The CDR3 amino acid sequence is: CASKPIGTNMGGYTF. The sequence in DNA is TGTGCCAGCAAGCCCATCGGGACCAATATGGGGGGCTACACCTTC. Here the chain combines TRBV27 and TRBJ1-2; TRBD1 could be the D gene, as 5 bases match. Deletion took 7 bases off V and 8 bases off J, with a span of 23 bases between the germline ends. The CDR3 goes from the cysteine to the phenylalanine over 15 residues. Only CDR3 DNA remains: 45 bases, in frame from the first base. CDR1 and CDR2 were assigned from the germline V gene (reference sequence) as MNHEY and SMNVEV.